Following are 6 T cell receptor beta chains from one sample sequenced in a study of T cells in Graves' hyperthyroidism and ophthalmopathy. Amplification of TCR beta CDR3 regions used RNA as the template. During a first-round RT-PCR of the TCR CDR3, the HTBI primer set was used. TCRdb reprocessed the multiplex PCR reads via MiXCR and lists one record per CDR3 protein. The repertoire has a few hundred thousand distinct CDR3 sequences, about 15% of them found once; the top ten carry about 21%. The sequenced sample consisted of blood. These receptors were obtained from an older woman with Graves' ophthalmopathy.

This clonotype was observed many times. The chain uses TRBV20-1 and TRBJ1-1; perhaps TRBD1 as D (5 bases). Germline loops: CDR1 DFQATT, CDR2 SNEGSKA (reference sequence). The CDR3 is 14 residues long. V was shortened by 3 bases and J by 0 bases, with 11 bases between the two germline ends. DNA of the CDR3: TGCAGTGCTAGGGGGGGGGGGGTGAACACTGAAGCTTTCTTT. It is translated as CSARGGGVNTEAFF.

This clonotype occurred many times. V gene TRBV12-3 or TRBV12-4 combines with J gene TRBJ2-1; D unclear. Trimming took off 8 bases at V and 2 bases at J, with 16 bases between the two ends. This CDR3 contains 15 residues. CDR3 bases: TGTGCCAGCGGCCTCCGGGCCTCCCCCTACAATGAGCAGTTCTTC. It encodes CASGLRASPYNEQFF.

This clonotype was observed many times. The rearrangement links TRBV7-2 to TRBJ2-5; TRBD1 or TRBD2 may be the D gene (5 bases each). In germline, CDR1 is SGHTA, CDR2 FQGNSA. Trimming shortened V by 5 bases and J by 5 bases, and 18 bases separated the two germline ends. CDR3 length: 15 residues. For the CDR3, the DNA is TGTGCCAGCAGCCCTCCGTGGGGGATGGGGGAGACCCAGTACTTC. Its translation: CASSPPWGMGETQYF.

Many counts were recorded for this clonotype. The J gene is TRBJ2-7, the V gene TRBV2; 10 positions agree with TRBD1. Losses at the gene ends were 4 bases for V and 6 bases for J; bases not matched to a gene: 6. Germline CDR1 and CDR2: SNHLY and FYNNEI. This CDR3 has 14 residues. CDR3 sequence: CASSGRDRGREQYF. The CDR3 DNA is TGTGCCAGCAGTGGTCGAGACAGGGGGCGCGAGCAGTACTTC.

The sample holds many counts of this clonotype. The gene calls are TRBV20-1 and TRBJ2-7; D possibly corresponds to TRBD2 (6 bases). The CDR3 sequence is 12 residues long. Trimming left V 3 bases short and J 5 bases short, with 11 bases between. CDR1 DFQATT and CDR2 SNEGSKA come from the germline V gene (reference sequence). The CDR3 reads CSASLGLNEQYF. The DNA for the CDR3 is TGCAGTGCTAGCCTGGGACTTAACGAGCAGTACTTC.

This clonotype came up a few times. This chain connects TRBV29-1 to TRBJ1-5; no definite D call. Between the trimmed V and J ends, which lost 4 bases and 4 bases, there was a span of 11 bases. This CDR3 is built from 13 residues. From germline, CDR1 is SQVTM and CDR2 ANQGSEA. The CDR3 DNA reads as TGCAGCGTTGGGACGACGGGTAATCAGCCCCAGCATTTT. Encoded protein: CSVGTTGNQPQHF.